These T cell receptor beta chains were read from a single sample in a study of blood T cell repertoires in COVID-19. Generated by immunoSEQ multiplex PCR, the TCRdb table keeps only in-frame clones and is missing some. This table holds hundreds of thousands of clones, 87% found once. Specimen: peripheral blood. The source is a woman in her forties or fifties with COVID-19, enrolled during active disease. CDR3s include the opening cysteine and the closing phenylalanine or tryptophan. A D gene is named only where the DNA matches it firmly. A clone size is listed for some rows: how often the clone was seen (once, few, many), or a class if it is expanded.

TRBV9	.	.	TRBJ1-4	CASSVGWGDEKLFF	TGTGCCAGCAGCGTAGGTTGGGGGGATGAAAAACTGTTTTTT
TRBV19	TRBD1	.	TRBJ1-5	CASCPIKAAGGIGQPQHF	TGTGCAAGTTGCCCCATAAAGGCGGCAGGGGGCATCGGTCAGCCCCAGCATTTT
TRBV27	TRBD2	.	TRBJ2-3	CASVSGRAVDTQYF	TGTGCCAGCGTTAGCGGGAGGGCCGTAGATACGCAGTATTTT
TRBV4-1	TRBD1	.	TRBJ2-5	CASSRTGGRETQYF	TGCGCCAGCAGCCGGACAGGGGGCCGGGAGACCCAGTACTTC
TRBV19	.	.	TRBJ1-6	CASSPGLIDSPLHF	TGTGCCAGTAGCCCGGGACTTATAGATTCACCCCTCCACTTT
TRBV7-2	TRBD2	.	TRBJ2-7	CASSRDTSGIPSSYEQYF	TGTGCCAGCAGTCGTGACACTAGCGGGATCCCAAGCTCCTACGAGCAGTACTTC
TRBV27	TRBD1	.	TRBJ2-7	CASSLYTLGQGSYEQYF	TGTGCCAGCAGTTTATATACCTTGGGACAGGGGTCCTACGAGCAGTACTTC
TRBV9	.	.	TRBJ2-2	CASSVVGQQIGELFF	TGTGCCAGCAGCGTAGTGGGACAACAAATCGGGGAGCTGTTTTTT
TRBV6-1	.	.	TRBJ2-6	CASSDGHSGANVLTF	TGTGCCAGCAGCGACGGACACTCTGGGGCCAACGTCCTGACTTTC
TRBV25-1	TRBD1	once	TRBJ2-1	CASSSPGTGYEQFF	TGTGCCAGCAGTTCCCCCGGGACAGGGTATGAGCAGTTCTTC
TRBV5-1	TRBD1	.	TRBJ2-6	CASSLLTGKGAGANVLTF	TGCGCCAGCAGCTTGCTGACAGGGAAGGGAGCTGGGGCCAACGTCCTGACTTTC
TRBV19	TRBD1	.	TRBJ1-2	CASSMGTGGYYGYTF	TGTGCCAGTAGTATGGGGACAGGGGGCTACTATGGCTACACCTTC